These T cell receptor beta chains were read from a single sample in a study of blood T cell repertoires in COVID-19. Some clones are missing from TCRdb's copy, which holds only in-frame ones; the method was immunoSEQ multiplex PCR. This table has over 200,000 clones, roughly 89% appearing once. Specimen: PBMCs or T cells enriched from blood (not recorded which). Receptor source: a woman aged 25 to 39 with acute COVID-19. CDR3s include the opening cysteine and the closing phenylalanine or tryptophan. Each record gives: J gene, V gene, D gene, clone size, CDR3 protein, CDR3 DNA. The D gene is left open where the match is weak. Not every row has a clone size; where given, it reads once, few, many or a size class.

J: TRBJ2-7
V: TRBV28
D: NA
size: NA
CDR3: CASTGIHEQYF
DNA: TGTGCCAGCACAGGGATCCACGAGCAGTACTTC

J: TRBJ1-1
V: TRBV28
D: TRBD1
size: NA
CDR3: CASSGDRGNTEAFF
DNA: TGTGCCAGCAGCGGGGACAGGGGGAACACTGAAGCTTTCTTT

J: TRBJ2-5
V: TRBV18
D: TRBD1
size: once
CDR3: CASSPVTGKGETQYF
DNA: TGTGCCAGCTCACCAGTGACAGGGAAGGGAGAGACCCAGTACTTC

J: TRBJ1-2
V: TRBV27
D: TRBD1
size: NA
CDR3: CASSLRTGGGYTF
DNA: TGTGCCAGCAGTTTAAGGACAGGGGGTGGCTACACCTTC

J: TRBJ1-5
V: TRBV7-6
D: NA
size: NA
CDR3: CASSLAAGGGQPQHF
DNA: TGTGCCAGCAGTCTAGCCGCGGGGGGCGGACAGCCCCAGCATTTT

J: TRBJ2-7
V: TRBV9
D: TRBD2
size: NA
CDR3: CASSLSGASYEQYF
DNA: TGTGCCAGCAGCCTGAGCGGGGCGTCCTACGAGCAGTACTTC

J: TRBJ1-2
V: TRBV19
D: NA
size: NA
CDR3: CASNPPSGVPDQNYGYTF
DNA: TGTGCCAGTAACCCCCCAAGCGGGGTGCCCGACCAAAACTATGGCTACACCTTC

J: TRBJ2-1
V: TRBV6-4
D: NA
size: once
CDR3: CASGRAGATYNEQFF
DNA: TGTGCCAGCGGTAGGGCGGGGGCAACCTACAATGAGCAGTTCTTC

J: TRBJ2-7
V: TRBV5-1
D: TRBD1
size: NA
CDR3: CASSWGQLYEQYF
DNA: TGCGCCAGCAGCTGGGGACAGCTCTACGAGCAGTACTTC

J: TRBJ1-1
V: TRBV4-3
D: NA
size: NA
CDR3: CASSQDGGRAEAFF
DNA: TGCGCCAGCAGCCAAGATGGGGGGAGAGCTGAAGCTTTCTTT

J: TRBJ2-3
V: TRBV14
D: NA
size: NA
CDR3: CASSQVFTDTDTQYF
DNA: TGTGCCAGCAGCCAAGTCTTTACAGACACAGATACGCAGTATTTT

J: TRBJ1-1
V: TRBV27
D: NA
size: NA
CDR3: CASSLGSGPEAFF
DNA: TGTGCCAGCAGTTTAGGATCAGGGCCTGAAGCTTTCTTT

J: TRBJ2-3
V: TRBV5-4
D: NA
size: NA
CDR3: CASSSLTETDTQYF
DNA: TGTGCCAGCAGCTCTCTGACAGAAACAGATACGCAGTATTTT

J: TRBJ2-3
V: TRBV5-5
D: TRBD1
size: NA
CDR3: CASSSGGQADTQYF
DNA: TGTGCCAGCAGCTCTGGGGGACAGGCAGATACGCAGTATTTT

J: TRBJ1-2
V: TRBV5-4
D: TRBD1
size: NA
CDR3: CASSLDGPQGALSGYTF
DNA: TGTGCCAGCAGCCTAGATGGTCCGCAGGGGGCTCTATCTGGCTACACCTTC

J: TRBJ2-7
V: TRBV7-2
D: TRBD2
size: NA
CDR3: CASSSGTSFYEQYF
DNA: TGTGCCAGCAGCTCGGGGACTAGCTTCTACGAGCAGTACTTC

J: TRBJ2-5
V: TRBV2
D: TRBD2
size: NA
CDR3: CASSDSWLAGAPVETQYF
DNA: TGTGCCAGCAGTGACTCCTGGCTAGCGGGGGCCCCCGTGGAGACCCAGTACTTC

J: TRBJ1-5
V: TRBV24-1
D: NA
size: once
CDR3: CATSWGSGQPQHF
DNA: TGTGCCACCAGTTGGGGATCGGGACAGCCCCAGCATTTT

J: TRBJ2-7
V: TRBV4-1
D: NA
size: NA
CDR3: CASSQGQQLSYEQYF
DNA: TGCGCCAGCAGCCAAGGACAGCAGCTCTCCTACGAGCAGTACTTC

J: TRBJ1-3
V: TRBV10-1
D: NA
size: NA
CDR3: CASSTGNSGNTIYF
DNA: TGCGCCAGCAGTACAGGGAACTCTGGAAACACCATATATTTT

J: TRBJ1-4
V: TRBV10-1
D: TRBD1
size: few
CDR3: CASSESQGAGEKLFF
DNA: TGCGCCAGCAGTGAGTCTCAGGGGGCAGGTGAAAAACTGTTTTTT

J: TRBJ2-5
V: TRBV5-5
D: NA
size: NA
CDR3: CASSRGQETQYF
DNA: TGTGCCAGCAGCCGCGGCCAAGAGACCCAGTACTTC

J: TRBJ1-1
V: TRBV29-1
D: NA
size: NA
CDR3: CSVPDRFFPEAFF
DNA: TGCAGCGTACCTGACAGGTTTTTTCCTGAAGCTTTCTTT

J: TRBJ2-7
V: TRBV5-1
D: NA
size: NA
CDR3: CASSLGRQGGGEQYF
DNA: TGCGCCAGCAGCTTGGGCCGCCAGGGAGGGGGCGAGCAGTACTTC

J: TRBJ2-7
V: TRBV2
D: TRBD1
size: few
CDR3: CATMTGTLFSYEQYF
DNA: TGTGCCACCATGACAGGGACGCTCTTCTCCTACGAGCAGTACTTC

J: TRBJ2-2
V: TRBV6-1
D: NA
size: NA
CDR3: CASSYAGTGELFF
DNA: TGTGCCAGCAGTTATGCAGGCACCGGGGAGCTGTTTTTT

J: TRBJ2-5
V: TRBV2
D: TRBD2
size: NA
CDR3: CASSEGSGGTRQETQYF
DNA: TGTGCCAGCAGTGAGGGTAGCGGGGGGACGAGGCAAGAGACCCAGTACTTC

J: TRBJ2-1
V: TRBV5-4
D: NA
size: NA
CDR3: CASSLGARGAGNEQFF
DNA: TGTGCCAGCAGCTTGGGAGCACGGGGCGCGGGGAATGAGCAGTTCTTC

J: TRBJ2-1
V: TRBV7-6
D: TRBD2
size: NA
CDR3: CASSLAGLAGPTRGYNEQFF
DNA: TGTGCCAGCAGCTTAGCGGGACTAGCGGGGCCGACGAGGGGGTACAATGAGCAGTTCTTC

J: TRBJ1-2
V: TRBV5-1
D: TRBD1
size: NA
CDR3: CASSYSPGQGDTF
DNA: TGCGCCAGCAGCTACTCACCGGGACAGGGAGACACCTTC

J: TRBJ1-1
V: TRBV7-6
D: NA
size: NA
CDR3: CASSTGDTEAFF
DNA: TGTGCCTCATCGACAGGAGACACTGAAGCTTTCTTT

J: TRBJ1-2
V: TRBV4-2
D: NA
size: NA
CDR3: CASKSRQGNGYTF
DNA: TGTGCCAGCAAGTCTAGGCAGGGTAATGGCTACACCTTC

J: TRBJ2-7
V: TRBV11-2
D: NA
size: NA
CDR3: CASSLDNGQTYEQYF
DNA: TGTGCCAGCAGCTTAGATAACGGACAGACCTACGAGCAGTACTTC

J: TRBJ1-4
V: TRBV29-1
D: NA
size: NA
CDR3: CSAGWGGANEKLFF
DNA: TGCAGCGCTGGATGGGGAGGTGCTAATGAAAAACTGTTTTTT

J: TRBJ1-2
V: TRBV7-2
D: TRBD1
size: NA
CDR3: CASSAGSGQGYGYTF
DNA: TGTGCCAGCAGCGCCGGCTCCGGACAGGGTTATGGCTACACCTTC

J: TRBJ2-1
V: TRBV19
D: NA
size: NA
CDR3: CASTRGFDYNEQFF
DNA: TGTGCCAGTACAAGGGGATTCGACTACAATGAGCAGTTCTTC

J: TRBJ2-3
V: TRBV10-1
D: TRBD1
size: NA
CDR3: CASSASPDRESQSDTQYF
DNA: TGCGCCAGCAGTGCTTCTCCCGACAGGGAAAGTCAATCAGATACGCAGTATTTT

J: TRBJ1-2
V: TRBV5-1
D: NA
size: NA
CDR3: CASSLDRDPYYTF
DNA: TGCGCCAGCAGCTTAGACAGAGACCCTTACTACACCTTC

J: TRBJ1-6
V: TRBV7-9
D: TRBD1
size: NA
CDR3: CASSLGDSHSPLHF
DNA: TGTGCCAGCAGCTTAGGGGACAGTCATTCACCCCTCCACTTT

J: TRBJ1-2
V: TRBV5-1
D: NA
size: NA
CDR3: CASSSPRGDYGYTF
DNA: TGCGCCAGCAGCTCCCCACGGGGGGACTATGGCTACACCTTC

J: TRBJ2-1
V: TRBV27
D: TRBD2
size: NA
CDR3: CASSLSGTYNEQFF
DNA: TGTGCCAGCAGTCTTAGCGGGACTTACAATGAGCAGTTCTTC

J: TRBJ1-2
V: TRBV18
D: TRBD1
size: once
CDR3: CASDSDREEGYTF
DNA: TGTGCCAGCGATTCCGACAGGGAGGAAGGCTACACCTTC

J: TRBJ1-1
V: TRBV5-4
D: NA
size: NA
CDR3: CASSQDSNTEAFF
DNA: TGTGCCAGCAGCCAGGACAGTAACACTGAAGCTTTCTTT

J: TRBJ1-2
V: TRBV7-2
D: NA
size: NA
CDR3: CASSFRSTDGYTF
DNA: TGTGCCAGCAGCTTCCGCTCGACAGATGGCTACACCTTC

J: TRBJ1-4
V: TRBV2
D: NA
size: NA
CDR3: CASSDSSQGYEKLFF
DNA: TGTGCCAGCAGTGATTCGTCCCAGGGGTATGAAAAACTGTTTTTT

J: TRBJ2-7
V: TRBV5-5
D: TRBD1
size: NA
CDR3: CASSQDRGLEQYF
DNA: TGTGCCAGCAGCCAAGACAGGGGGCTCGAGCAGTACTTC

J: TRBJ2-2
V: TRBV11-2
D: NA
size: NA
CDR3: CASSLSAAELFF
DNA: TGTGCCAGCAGCCTAAGTGCGGCGGAGCTGTTTTTT

J: TRBJ1-2
V: TRBV5-4
D: NA
size: NA
CDR3: CASSLEQARGSYTF
DNA: TGTGCCAGCAGCCTCGAACAGGCTCGCGGGAGCTACACCTTC

J: TRBJ2-2
V: TRBV5-1
D: NA
size: NA
CDR3: CASSLEVVETGELFF
DNA: TGCGCCAGCAGCTTGGAAGTGGTGGAGACCGGGGAGCTGTTTTTT

J: TRBJ2-7
V: TRBV10-3
D: TRBD1
size: NA
CDR3: CAISEPGGTGGAGPYEQYF
DNA: TGTGCCATCAGTGAGCCGGGGGGGACAGGGGGCGCAGGACCCTACGAGCAGTACTTC

J: TRBJ2-3
V: TRBV11-2
D: NA
size: NA
CDR3: CASRPTWPTDTQYF
DNA: TGTGCCAGCAGGCCGACCTGGCCGACTGATACGCAGTATTTT

J: TRBJ2-7
V: TRBV19
D: TRBD1
size: NA
CDR3: CASSRQGGNYEQYF
DNA: TGTGCCAGTTCCCGACAGGGGGGGAACTACGAGCAGTACTTC

J: TRBJ2-3
V: TRBV5-4
D: NA
size: NA
CDR3: CASRVLGGLSTDTQYF
DNA: TGTGCCAGCAGAGTTCTAGGAGGCCTGAGCACAGATACGCAGTATTTT